This T cell receptor beta chain was obtained from a study of monozygotic twins with cystic fibrosis. CDR3 length equals 15 residues. Per germline, CDR1 MNHEY and CDR2 SVGAGI. V was clipped by 0 bases and J by 10 bases, with 15 bases between them. Study conclusions and caveats: Monozygotic CF twin pairs shared significantly more nucleotide-identical clonotypes than unrelated CF individuals did. Low clonality (median around 0.0095) suggested a mostly naive repertoire. V usage most resembled the co-twin in 13 of 16 pairs.

Assay: immunoSEQ multiplex PCR; the TCRdb copy retains only in-frame clones and omits some. The sample contains some 33,000 clones, 80% to 95% of which appear only once. The count of this clone is one. No antigen is known for it. The chain couples TRBV6-5 to TRBJ1-4, with a tentative D call TRBD1 (5 bases). Sequenced: blood. The sequence derives from a boy aged 2 to 10 with cystic fibrosis. The CDR3 region is CASSYSNQGGTKLFF. The CDR3 DNA sequence: TGTGCCAGCAGTTACTCGAACCAGGGCGGCACAAAACTGTTTTTT.